This T cell receptor (beta chain) stems from a study of cytomegalovirus exposure and HLA in healthy donors. Findings of the study overall: Presence/absence analyses assumed roughly uniform sequencing depth across donors, which may not hold. Researchers catalogued 150 or so TCR beta chains as cytomegalovirus-associated. A prior analysis recorded that most TCR beta V segments were productive about 90% or about 30% of the time.

Though nominally healthy at sampling, donors likely had unrecorded immune exposures. Points on this clone: Antigen specificity is unknown.

The PCR was carried out with 60 Vbeta primers and 13 Jbeta primers. Assay used: immunoSEQ multiplex PCR; TCRdb lists only in-frame clones, some missing. The sample records some 96,000 clones, around 80% being singletons. The specimen sequenced was PBMCs. This TCR was recovered from a woman aged 55-70 years in good health and CMV-seronegative.

The CDR3 sequence: CASSLRPGNQPQHF. The DNA of the CDR3 is TGTGCCAGCAGTTTAAGACCGGGGAATCAGCCCCAGCATTTT. The J gene is TRBJ1-5, the V gene TRBV27; D unresolved. Trimming left V 2 bases short and J 4 bases short, with 9 bases between. CDR1 is MNHEY and CDR2 is SMNVEV in the germline V gene (reference sequence). The CDR3 sequence is 14 residues long.